This entry describes one T cell receptor beta chain. TCRdb itself ran the PCR reads through MiXCR, one entry per CDR3 protein. This table holds around 26,000 distinct CDR3 sequences, approximately 51% found once. CDR1 and CDR2 (germline): LNHNV, YYDKDF (reference sequence). The germline V and J ends were trimmed by 3 bases and 5 bases, with 20 bases remaining between them. The CDR3 extends over 17 amino acids. Time point defined: late sampling 161 to 241 days after vaccination in three convalescent patients. The sample originates from a study of vaccination and CD4 T cells after COVID-19. The receptor comes from a human donor who had recovered from COVID-19. The rearrangement joins TRBV15 to TRBJ1-5, with a weak D call TRBD1 (5 bases). Material: CD4+ T cells from blood, obtained about 7 months after SARS-CoV-2 vaccination. For the CDR3, the DNA is TGTGCCACCAGCAGGCGATATACTCAGGGAGGGGATCAGCCCCAGCATTTT. Its protein is CATSRRYTQGGDQPQHF.